Listed below are T cell receptor beta chains from one sample, sequenced in a study of shared clonotypes between healthy human individuals. Data came from immunoSEQ multiplex PCR; TCRdb stores just in-frame clones and leaves some out. The sample contains some 2.1 million clones, 95% of which appear only once. Sequenced sample: naive CD4+ T cells sorted from blood. The receptors derive from a man in his late teens or twenties in good health. The CDR3 runs from the conserved cysteine through the conserved F or W. D genes are given only for firm matches. The size field is filled for only some rows; it gives once, few, many or a size class.

D,size,V,J,CDR3,DNA
-,-,TRBV5-6,TRBJ1-2,CASSLDRSNYGYTF,TGTGCCAGCAGCCTAGACCGTTCTAACTATGGCTACACCTTC
-,-,TRBV5-4,TRBJ2-5,CASSTRTGRDYETQYF,TGTGCCAGCAGCACCCGGACGGGAAGGGATTACGAGACCCAGTACTTC
-,-,TRBV20-1,TRBJ2-7,CSASRNEQYF,TGCAGTGCAAGTCGCAACGAGCAGTACTTC
-,-,TRBV19,TRBJ1-1,CASTETGQMNTEAFF,TGTGCCAGTACCGAGACGGGACAAATGAACACTGAAGCTTTCTTT
-,-,TRBV20-1,TRBJ2-7,CSARDTVEYF,TGCAGTGCTAGAGATACCGTAGAGTACTTC
-,-,TRBV10-3,TRBJ1-2,CAISDGQAAGYTF,TGTGCCATCAGTGACGGGCAGGCGGCTGGCTACACCTTC
-,-,TRBV4-1,TRBJ2-3,CASSQNSVPGTDTQYF,TGCGCCAGCAGCCAGAATAGCGTCCCGGGCACAGATACGCAGTATTTT
-,-,TRBV4-3,TRBJ2-5,CASSQGVRGGQETQYF,TGCGCCAGCAGCCAAGGAGTCAGGGGTGGGCAAGAGACCCAGTACTTC
-,once,TRBV14,TRBJ1-1,CASSRPTGNTEAFF,TGTGCCAGCAGCCGCCCAACCGGGAACACTGAAGCTTTCTTT
TRBD2,-,TRBV28,TRBJ2-1,CASKGPLAGGSYNEQFF,TGTGCCAGCAAGGGACCTCTAGCGGGAGGTTCCTACAATGAGCAGTTCTTC
TRBD1,-,TRBV18,TRBJ2-2,CASSPGTGNTGELFF,TGTGCCAGCTCACCGGGGACAGGGAACACCGGGGAGCTGTTTTTT
-,-,TRBV12-5,TRBJ2-7,CASGLGVTGSYEQYF,TGTGCTAGTGGTTTGGGAGTGACTGGGTCCTACGAGCAGTACTTC
-,-,TRBV6-5,TRBJ1-6,CASRTAASPLHF,TGTGCCAGCAGGACGGCAGCATCACCCCTCCACTTT
-,-,TRBV6-5,TRBJ2-5,CASSYEKTQYF,TGTGCCAGCAGTTACGAAAAGACCCAGTACTTC
TRBD1,-,TRBV5-6,TRBJ2-2,CASRRTDRGVNTGELFF,TGTGCCAGCAGACGGACAGACAGGGGAGTGAACACCGGGGAGCTGTTTTTT
TRBD2,-,TRBV4-3,TRBJ2-3,CASSQDTGGRTDTQYF,TGCGCCAGCAGCCAAGATACGGGAGGCCGCACAGATACGCAGTATTTT
-,once,TRBV9,TRBJ2-3,CASSVGRELSTDTQYF,TGTGCCAGCAGCGTGGGTAGGGAGCTTAGCACAGATACGCAGTATTTT
TRBD1,-,TRBV4-1,TRBJ1-4,CASSQVQGAEEKLFF,TGCGCCAGCAGCCAAGTGCAGGGGGCGGAAGAAAAACTGTTTTTT
TRBD1,-,TRBV6-5,TRBJ1-4,CASSYGDRVHTEKLFF,TGTGCCAGCAGTTACGGAGACAGGGTCCACACAGAAAAACTGTTTTTT
-,-,TRBV6-5,TRBJ1-2,CASSYLGGGYTF,TGTGCCAGCAGTTACCTGGGAGGTGGCTACACCTTC
-,-,TRBV25-1,TRBJ2-7,CASSEQTVGSYEQYF,TGTGCCAGCAGTGAACAGACTGTGGGCTCCTACGAGCAGTACTTC
TRBD1,-,TRBV5-1,TRBJ1-4,CASSPVTGINEKLFF,TGCGCCAGCAGCCCGGTGACAGGGATAAATGAAAAACTGTTTTTT
-,-,TRBV30,TRBJ1-2,CAWEVQGATYGYTF,TGTGCCTGGGAGGTTCAGGGTGCGACTTATGGCTACACCTTC
-,-,TRBV6-1,TRBJ1-5,CASSDRNQPQHF,TGTGCCAGCAGTGATCGAAATCAGCCCCAGCATTTT
-,-,TRBV5-1,TRBJ2-7,CASSPRGFAYEQYF,TGCGCCAGCAGCCCCCGAGGCTTCGCCTACGAGCAGTACTTC
-,-,TRBV11-3,TRBJ2-2,CASSPGNSNTGELFF,TGTGCCAGCAGCCCGGGGAATTCGAACACCGGGGAGCTGTTTTTT
-,-,TRBV18,TRBJ1-1,CASLLTGGGTEAFF,TGTGCCAGCTTATTAACGGGGGGAGGAACTGAAGCTTTCTTT
-,-,TRBV7-6,TRBJ2-3,CASSRARGDTQYF,TGTGCCAGCAGCCGGGCCAGAGGAGATACGCAGTATTTT
-,-,TRBV30,TRBJ2-5,CAWSRGVQETQYF,TGTGCCTGGAGTAGGGGGGTCCAAGAGACCCAGTACTTC
TRBD2,-,TRBV5-5,TRBJ2-7,CASSPARLAGGSYEQYF,TGTGCCAGCAGCCCGGCAAGACTAGCGGGAGGGTCCTACGAGCAGTACTTC
TRBD1,-,TRBV25-1,TRBJ2-2,CASRSGQGNTGELFF,TGTGCCAGCAGATCCGGACAGGGGAACACCGGGGAGCTGTTTTTT
-,few,TRBV2,TRBJ2-7,CASSEFTFVGYEQYF,TGTGCCAGCAGTGAATTCACATTCGTGGGCTACGAGCAGTACTTC
TRBD1,-,TRBV30,TRBJ1-6,CAWTRDRGRLGSPLHF,TGTGCCTGGACCCGGGACAGGGGGCGCCTGGGGTCACCCCTCCACTTT
-,-,TRBV11-2,TRBJ2-3,CASSHPKPDTQYF,TGTGCCAGCAGCCACCCCAAGCCAGATACGCAGTATTTT
-,-,TRBV7-6,TRBJ2-6,CASIVGSGANVLTF,TGTGCCAGCATCGTAGGCTCTGGGGCCAACGTCCTGACTTTC
-,once,TRBV7-9,TRBJ2-3,CASSSSPSVDTQYF,TGTGCCAGCAGCTCCTCCCCATCCGTGGATACGCAGTATTTT
-,-,TRBV11-2,TRBJ2-2,CASTRQDTGELFF,TGTGCCAGCACCCGACAGGACACCGGGGAGCTGTTTTTT
-,-,TRBV29-1,TRBJ2-3,CSVALGADTQYF,TGCAGCGTAGCTTTGGGCGCAGATACGCAGTATTTT
-,-,TRBV30,TRBJ1-4,CAWSIAGGEKLFF,TGTGCCTGGAGCATTGCCGGCGGGGAAAAACTGTTTTTT
TRBD1,-,TRBV28,TRBJ1-4,CASSRSEDRAGEKLFF,TGTGCCAGCAGCCGTTCCGAAGACAGGGCTGGTGAAAAACTGTTTTTT
TRBD2,-,TRBV9,TRBJ2-7,CASSTRLAGVHEQYF,TGTGCCAGCAGCACGAGACTAGCGGGAGTTCACGAGCAGTACTTC
-,-,TRBV4-2,TRBJ2-1,CASSQGSGGPDNEQFF,TGTGCCAGCAGCCAAGGGTCCGGGGGGCCGGACAATGAGCAGTTCTTC
-,-,TRBV2,TRBJ2-7,CASSEDKSRLYEQYF,TGTGCCAGCAGTGAAGATAAGTCCAGGCTCTACGAGCAGTACTTC
-,-,TRBV12-5,TRBJ1-4,CASGLGSSPNEKLFF,TGTGCTAGTGGTTTGGGCTCCAGCCCTAATGAAAAACTGTTTTTT
TRBD2,-,TRBV7-7,TRBJ2-1,CASSLGSGREGYNEQFF,TGTGCTAGCAGCTTAGGGAGCGGGAGGGAAGGCTACAATGAGCAGTTCTTC
-,-,TRBV4-3,TRBJ2-1,CASSQRGNEQFF,TGCGCCAGCAGCCAAAGGGGAAATGAGCAGTTCTTC
-,-,TRBV20-1,TRBJ2-1,CSASTGGEQFF,TGCAGTGCCTCTACCGGGGGTGAGCAGTTCTTC